The rows below give T cell receptor beta chains drawn from one sample of a study of T cells in Graves' hyperthyroidism and ophthalmopathy. Using its own MiXCR run on the multiplex PCR reads, TCRdb lists one record per CDR3 protein. The table shows approximately 49,000 distinct CDR3 sequences, with roughly 50% occurring only once. The sequencing sample was made of peripheral blood or thyroid tissue (not recorded which). These receptors came from a man aged 18 to 30 with Graves' hyperthyroidism. CDR3s leave out the opening cysteine and the closing phenylalanine or tryptophan.

V: TRBV7-9
J: TRBJ1-1
CDR3: ASSSLREGDTEAL

V: TRBV7-8
J: TRBJ1-6
CDR3: ASSPSELPFPLH

V: TRBV6-5
J: TRBJ2-2
CDR3: ASSYSGTSGSGYTGELF

V: TRBV7-9
J: TRBJ2-5
CDR3: ASSLAASVGETQY

V: TRBV4-1
J: TRBJ2-7
CDR3: ASSQDLGTGKTYEQY

V: TRBV24-1
J: TRBJ2-5
CDR3: ATSDFHKTGRETQY

V: TRBV7-2
J: TRBJ2-5
CDR3: ASSLAGSQY

V: TRBV20-1
J: TRBJ1-1
CDR3: SASADTEAF

V: TRBV18
J: TRBJ1-1
CDR3: ASSPEAQEKAF

V: TRBV19
J: TRBJ2-2
CDR3: ASRTGFDIANTGELF

V: TRBV7-9
J: TRBJ2-7
CDR3: ASSPISGGLSYEQY

V: TRBV14
J: TRBJ2-7
CDR3: ASSQVWRSGVEVYEQY

V: TRBV7-3
J: TRBJ2-5
CDR3: ASSGQTSKETQY

V: TRBV10-3
J: TRBJ2-2
CDR3: AISKFLAGATGELF

V: TRBV25-1
J: TRBJ1-2
CDR3: ASSRRQGRSYT

V: TRBV19
J: TRBJ1-2
CDR3: ASSSDSAFVRQGGYT

V: TRBV15
J: TRBJ1-5
CDR3: VTSRAPGLINQPQH

V: TRBV29-1
J: TRBJ1-2
CDR3: SVEGGYGYT

V: TRBV29-1
J: TRBJ1-2
CDR3: SVEVGRVTSVNYGYT

V: TRBV10-3
J: TRBJ2-6
CDR3: AISDPGTVVLT

V: TRBV7-2
J: TRBJ2-5
CDR3: ASSLEIRRGQETQY

V: TRBV6-1
J: TRBJ2-3
CDR3: ASRGTGADTQY

V: TRBV5-1
J: TRBJ1-5
CDR3: ASSLGQGPNQPQH

V: TRBV29-1
J: TRBJ2-7
CDR3: SVPSDAYEQY

V: TRBV20-1
J: TRBJ2-7
CDR3: SARDFSTYEQY

V: TRBV19
J: TRBJ1-4
CDR3: ASSTDIRTGTGYEKLF

V: TRBV20-1
J: TRBJ1-5
CDR3: SAMERNDQPQH

V: TRBV7-8
J: TRBJ2-7
CDR3: ASRNDRVLSEQY

V: TRBV3-1
J: TRBJ1-5
CDR3: ASSQATGQQPQH

V: TRBV6-1
J: TRBJ1-6
CDR3: ASKTGDGNSPLH

V: TRBV2
J: TRBJ1-1
CDR3: ARQGPWSDTEAF

V: TRBV6-1
J: TRBJ2-2
CDR3: ASSGLASTGELF

V: TRBV19
J: TRBJ1-1
CDR3: ASSIWGDTEAF

V: TRBV6-5
J: TRBJ2-7
CDR3: ASRKDRGRSYEQY

V: TRBV7-8
J: TRBJ2-3
CDR3: ASSGSGGDTQY

V: TRBV11-2
J: TRBJ2-7
CDR3: ASSDGPGQGAYEQY

V: TRBV17
J: TRBJ2-5
CDR3: ASGDGYSGRQETQY

V: TRBV29-1
J: TRBJ1-5
CDR3: SVVGAGGGETQH

V: TRBV5-1
J: TRBJ1-2
CDR3: ASSFDGTNYGYT

V: TRBV12-3/TRBV12-4
J: TRBJ1-5
CDR3: ASSLARGPPQPQH

V: TRBV20-1
J: TRBJ1-1
CDR3: SAKVQGTLANHGF

V: TRBV12-3/TRBV12-4
J: TRBJ2-5
CDR3: ASRGQGGFQETQY

V: TRBV29-1
J: TRBJ1-2
CDR3: SVRPGTDLRFGYT

V: TRBV7-2
J: TRBJ2-7
CDR3: ASSSGQGRD

V: TRBV2
J: TRBJ1-1
CDR3: ATSTATEAF

V: TRBV24-1
J: TRBJ2-7
CDR3: ATSESDYEQY

V: TRBV15
J: TRBJ2-7
CDR3: ATSRPGQVYEQY

V: TRBV24-1
J: TRBJ2-2
CDR3: ATSDQYGTAGAGELF

V: TRBV7-8
J: TRBJ2-7
CDR3: ASSMTSGGNPSYEQY

V: TRBV7-6
J: TRBJ1-2
CDR3: ASSPSTTGSGGYT